Below, one T cell receptor (beta chain) is given with its context. Every patient was affected by relapse after autologous stem cell transplantation, while exposure to brentuximab vedotin was not uniform. This record belongs to a study of PD-1 blockade in classical Hodgkin lymphoma. CDR1 and CDR2 (germline): GTSNPN, SVGIG (reference sequence). The CDR3 is 15 residues long. V was pared by 3 bases and J by 4 bases, with 10 bases of the junction left unmatched. This table comes from immunoSEQ multiplex PCR, and its TCRdb copy is limited to in-frame clones, with some not included. The data contain almost 100,000 clones, roughly 92% of them singletons.

This clonotype was sampled from a human donor with classical Hodgkin lymphoma. The source material was peripheral blood mononuclear cells (PBMCs), sampled at baseline. V usage is TRBV30 and J usage is TRBJ2-7; 9 bases match TRBD1. For the CDR3, the DNA is TGTGCCTGGAGGGTCCGGGGACAGGGTAGGTACGAGCAGTACTTC. Its protein is CAWRVRGQGRYEQYF.